A single sample is the source of the 9 T cell receptor beta chains below, sequenced in a study of Ad26.COV2.S vaccination and SARS-CoV-2 variants. Repertoires were generated with immunoSEQ multiplex PCR, while TCRdb's copy carries only in-frame clones and drops some. The repertoire holds hundreds of thousands of clones, around 87% seen once, with about 3.4% in the top ten. The treatment denotes: around 19 received Ad26.COV2.S at low or high dose, single or two shots; about 5 received placebo; per-sample allocation not given. Sampling was done on day 63 after the first vaccine or placebo injection. The starting material was peripheral blood, obtained in a trial of Ad26.COV2.S vaccine versus placebo. The source of these receptors is a person between 18 and 60 years old who received the Ad26.COV2.S COVID-19 vaccine or a placebo.

Concerning this clone: Other nucleotide sequences in the sample specify the same CDR3. The chain combines TRBV5-4 with TRBJ2-5; 7 bases map to TRBD1. Trimming cost V 3 bases and J 5 bases; bases outside gene matches: 4. The CDR3 is 13 amino acids. CDR1 is SGHNT, CDR2 YYREEE, per germline (reference sequence). The CDR3 nucleotides are TGTGCCAGCAGCTCGACAGGGTTGGAGACCCAGTACTTC. Protein sequence: CASSSTGLETQYF.

The chain links TRBV4-2 to TRBJ1-4; D is undetermined. The CDR3 length is 16 residues. V was pared by 5 bases and J by 7 bases, with 20 bases between. CDR1 is LGHNA, CDR2 YNFKEQ, per germline. The CDR3 sequence: CASSSAGFAESEKLFF. CDR3 DNA sequence: TGTGCCAGCAGCTCGGCCGGGTTTGCAGAAAGTGAAAAACTGTTTTTT.

The CDR3 loop is CASSLVAAVSRTNYGYTF. CDR3 sequence (DNA): TGTGCCAGCAGCTTGGTGGCCGCGGTTAGCAGGACTAACTATGGCTACACCTTC. This chain links TRBV5-6 with TRBJ1-2; D gene uncertain. Germline assignment: CDR1 SGHDT and CDR2 YYEEEE. There are 18 residues in the CDR3. Trimming stripped 0 bases from V and 0 bases from J, with 18 bases between.

Comment on this clone: The same CDR3 is also encoded by other DNA sequences in this sample. The chain couples TRBV24-1 to TRBJ2-2; D not certain. The CDR3 is 15 amino acids. V gave up 4 bases and J gave up 5 bases, with 13 bases separating them. CDR1 is KGHDR and CDR2 is SFDVKD in the germline V gene. CDR3 sequence (DNA): TGTGCCACCAGTGACCCGGGCCAAGGGACCGGGGAGCTGTTTTTT. Protein product: CATSDPGQGTGELFF.

The V gene is TRBV30, the J gene TRBJ1-1; tentative D call: TRBD1 (5 bases). The CDR3 has 14 amino acids. Trimming stripped 3 bases from V and 2 bases from J, with 13 bases between. From germline, CDR1 is GTSNPN and CDR2 SVGIG (reference sequence). The DNA for the CDR3 is TGTGCCTGGAGACGCCCGGGACGCAACACTGAAGCTTTCTTT. Translating gives CAWRRPGRNTEAFF.

The chain recombines TRBV30 with TRBJ2-3; tentatively, D is TRBD1 or TRBD2 (5 bases each). The length of the CDR3 is 15 residues. V lost 4 bases and J lost 1, with 15 bases in between. In germline, CDR1 is GTSNPN, CDR2 SVGIG (reference sequence). The CDR3 nucleotides are TGTGCCTGGAACCTGGAAGGGGACGGCACAGATACGCAGTATTTT. It is translated as CAWNLEGDGTDTQYF.

The chain recombines TRBV6-1 with TRBJ1-4; D may be TRBD1 (5 bases). The CDR3 sequence is 16 residues long. The germline V gene has CDR1 MNHNS and CDR2 SASEGT. Trimming left V 4 bases short and J 5 bases short, with 17 bases between. CDR3: CASSVGMHQGNEKLFF. The CDR3 DNA follows: TGTGCCAGCAGTGTCGGGATGCATCAGGGAAATGAAAAACTGTTTTTT.

The chain is built from TRBV9 and TRBJ1-3; D perhaps matches TRBD1 (5 bases). Germline V gene lookup returns CDR1 SGDLS and CDR2 YYNGEE. V lost 0 bases, J lost 1 base, and 14 bases lay in between. The CDR3 sequence is 17 residues long. The CDR3 spells CASSVESGHRSGNTIYF. In nucleotides, the CDR3 is TGTGCCAGCAGCGTAGAATCGGGGCACCGTTCTGGAAACACCATATATTTT.

The chain employs TRBV6-5 and TRBJ1-6; TRBD1 might be the D (6 bases). This CDR3 region has 14 residues. Germline assignment: CDR1 MNHEY and CDR2 SVGAGI. Between the trimmed V and J ends, which lost 2 bases and 7 bases, there was a span of 9 bases. CDR3 loop: CASSYRGSNSPLHF. Written as DNA, the CDR3 is TGTGCCAGCAGTTACAGGGGGTCCAATTCACCCCTCCACTTT.